Listed below are T cell receptor beta chains from one sample, sequenced in a study of blood T cell repertoires in COVID-19. Some clones are missing from TCRdb's copy, which holds only in-frame ones; the method was immunoSEQ multiplex PCR. The sample includes 95,000 to 110,000 clones, about 89% of them seen just once. The specimen sequenced was peripheral blood. The receptors come from a woman in her sixties with acute or convalescent COVID-19. Both conserved end residues are part of each CDR3. D genes are given only for firm matches. The size of a clone is reported for some rows only, either as once, few or many, or as a class for expanded clones.

v_call	j_call	cdr3_length	d_call	clone_size	cdr3_nt	cdr3_aa
TRBV5-1	TRBJ1-6	13	NA	NA	TGCGCCAGCAGGCAGGGCTCGAATTCACCCCTCCACTTT	CASRQGSNSPLHF
TRBV9	TRBJ2-1	16	NA	NA	TGTGCCAGCAGCGTAGCAGGGGACGGCGTGACGAATGAGCAGTTCTTC	CASSVAGDGVTNEQFF
TRBV6-5	TRBJ1-2	15	TRBD1	NA	TGTGCCAGCAGTTATCGACAGGGGGACTACTATGGCTACACCTTC	CASSYRQGDYYGYTF
TRBV18	TRBJ2-5	16	NA	NA	TGTGCCAGCTCACCATTAAACTTAGCAGGGAAGGAGACCCAGTACTTC	CASSPLNLAGKETQYF
TRBV24-1	TRBJ2-1	12	NA	NA	TGTGCCACCAGTGCAGGGGTGGGTGAGCAGTTCTTC	CATSAGVGEQFF
TRBV7-8	TRBJ2-1	16	TRBD2	NA	TGTGCCAGCAGCCCCCAAGTAGCGGGAGGGTTCAATGAGCAGTTCTTC	CASSPQVAGGFNEQFF
TRBV6-6	TRBJ1-3	15	NA	NA	TGTGCCAGCAGTCAGCTAAAATCGGGAGGAAACACCATATATTTT	CASSQLKSGGNTIYF
TRBV28	TRBJ2-7	12	TRBD2	NA	TGTGCCAACGGGAGGAGCTCCTACGAGCAGTACTTC	CANGRSSYEQYF
TRBV6-5	TRBJ2-1	14	NA	NA	TGTGCCAGCAGTTTGGCAGGGATGGGTAATGAGCAGTTCTTC	CASSLAGMGNEQFF
TRBV5-6	TRBJ1-1	12	TRBD1	NA	TGTGCCAGCAGCTTGCCAGGGGGTGAAGCTTTCTTT	CASSLPGGEAFF
TRBV19	TRBJ1-5	19	NA	NA	TGTGCCAGTAGTATAGAGGGCAGCCCGCCCCTCTATAGCAATCAGCCCCAGCATTTT	CASSIEGSPPLYSNQPQHF
TRBV30	TRBJ1-4	14	TRBD1	NA	TGTGCCTGGGATAGACAGGGGAAATTCGAAAAACTGTTTTTT	CAWDRQGKFEKLFF
TRBV10-3	TRBJ1-3	15	NA	NA	TGTGCCATCAGTGCCACAACCCACTCTGGAAACACCATATATTTT	CAISATTHSGNTIYF
TRBV6-6	TRBJ2-1	15	TRBD2	NA	TGTGCCAGCAGCCGGGGACTAGCCATTGGGAATGAGCAGTTCTTC	CASSRGLAIGNEQFF
TRBV19	TRBJ2-2	12	TRBD1	NA	TGTGCCAGCCGACAGGGGGCCGGGGAGCTGTTTTTT	CASRQGAGELFF
TRBV27	TRBJ1-2	13	TRBD1	NA	TGTGCCAGCAGTTTCCCAGGGGGCTATGGCTACACCTTC	CASSFPGGYGYTF
TRBV19	TRBJ2-7	15	TRBD1	NA	TGTGCCAGTAGTATAGGGACAGGGAGCGACTACGAGCAGTACTTC	CASSIGTGSDYEQYF
TRBV2	TRBJ1-5	14	NA	NA	TGTGCCAGCAGTGATAGAACAGGGCGGCAGCCCCAGCATTTT	CASSDRTGRQPQHF
TRBV30	TRBJ2-2	14	NA	NA	TGTGCCTGGAGTGTTGGGACTCCAACCGGGGAGCTGTTTTTT	CAWSVGTPTGELFF
TRBV7-9	TRBJ1-5	14	NA	NA	TGTGCCAGCAGCCTCAGTCATCCTAATCAGCCCCAGCATTTT	CASSLSHPNQPQHF
TRBV19	TRBJ1-2	12	NA	few	TGTGCCAGTAGTATAGGAGTTCGCGGCTACACCTTC	CASSIGVRGYTF
TRBV5-4	TRBJ2-1	16	TRBD2	once	TGTGCCAGCAGCTTGGAAGCTAGCGGAGCTTACAATGAGCAGTTCTTC	CASSLEASGAYNEQFF
TRBV19	TRBJ2-5	19	TRBD2	NA	TGTGCCAGTAGTATAGGCCTTGCTAGCGGGAGAGCCCTATGGGAGACCCAGTACTTC	CASSIGLASGRALWETQYF